These 17 T cell receptor beta chains came from one sample sequenced in a study of cytomegalovirus exposure and HLA in healthy donors. TCRdb's table, derived via immunoSEQ multiplex PCR, lists solely in-frame clones and lacks some. The top ten clones hold around 1.2% of a sample with 200,000 to 300,000 clones, approximately 86% of them seen once. The specimen sequenced was PBMCs. Receptors originate from a woman aged 25 to 45 in good health and CMV-seropositive.

The chain employs TRBV5-1 and TRBJ2-7, with 7 bases that match TRBD1. V shed 2 bases, J shed 5 bases, and the junction held 1 base outside the gene matches. CDR1 is SGHRS, CDR2 YFSETQ, per germline. The CDR3 loop spans 12 amino acids. The CDR3 region is CASSFQGDEQYF. The CDR3 nucleotides are TGCGCCAGCAGCTTTCAGGGGGACGAGCAGTACTTC.

This clone was recorded once. This rearrangement joins TRBV27 to TRBJ1-5; D not certain. The V gene lost 2 bases and the J gene lost 4 bases, with 9 bases spanning the gap. The CDR3 length is 14 residues. Per the germline V gene, CDR1 is MNHEY and CDR2 is SMNVEV (reference sequence). The CDR3 spells CASSLVRGNQPQHF. DNA of the CDR3: TGTGCCAGCAGTTTAGTCAGAGGGAATCAGCCCCAGCATTTT.

This sequence joins TRBV30 and TRBJ2-3, with 11 bases lining up with TRBD2. The CDR3 is made up of 16 amino acids. The germline gives CDR1 GTSNPN, CDR2 SVGIG (reference sequence). The CDR3 region is CATQATSGSVSDTQYF. The DNA for the CDR3 is TGTGCTACGCAAGCCACTAGCGGGAGTGTCTCAGATACGCAGTATTTT.

This chain joins TRBV5-5 and TRBJ1-5; 8 positions agree with TRBD1. The V gene end was trimmed by 4 bases and the J gene end by 3 bases; junction bases not matched to a gene: 6. The germline gives CDR1 SGHKS, CDR2 YYEKEE (reference sequence). The CDR3 loop spans 15 amino acids. This CDR3 is CASSLSTGANQPQHF. CDR3 coding DNA: TGTGCCAGCAGCCTTTCGACAGGGGCCAATCAGCCCCAGCATTTT.

This rearrangement joins TRBV7-8 to TRBJ2-3; 10 positions match TRBD2. The CDR3 consists of 15 residues. Trimming took 5 bases from V and 3 from J; bases not matched to a gene: 5. Germline-derived CDR1 and CDR2 are SGHVS and FQNEAQ. The CDR3 protein is CASSTRLAGTDTQYF. CDR3 coding DNA: TGTGCCAGCAGCACCCGACTAGCGGGTACAGATACGCAGTATTTT. Supplemented by reference TRBV7-8 and TRBJ2-3, the full variable domain reads GAGVSQSPRYKVAKRGQDVALRCDPISGHVSLFWYQQALGQGPEFLTYFQNEAQLDKSGLPSDRFFAERPEGSVSTLKIQRTQQEDSAVYLCASSTRLAGTDTQYFGPGTRLTVL.

The rearrangement uses TRBV5-5 and TRBJ1-2, with 8 nucleotides matching TRBD1. CDR3 size: 13 residues. Germline V lookup: CDR1 SGHKS, CDR2 YYEKEE (reference sequence). Germline trimming cut 3 bases from V and 5 bases from J; bases unmatched to any gene: 3. The CDR3 sequence is CASSSTGGYGYTF. The CDR3 nucleotides are TGTGCCAGCAGCTCTACAGGGGGTTATGGCTACACCTTC.

This chain connects TRBV19 to TRBJ2-7; TRBD1 might be the D (6 bases). Trimming shortened V by 3 bases and J by 5 bases, and 14 bases separated the two germline ends. Germline CDR1 LNHDA, CDR2 SQIVND (reference sequence). The CDR3 has 14 residues. CDR3 loop: CASSILGGTHEQYF. In DNA, the CDR3 is TGTGCCAGTAGTATCCTTGGGGGCACCCACGAGCAGTACTTC.

The chain employs TRBV19 and TRBJ1-5, with D possibly TRBD1 on 6 matching bases. The CDR3 length is 15 residues. V lost 6 bases, J lost 4 bases, and 16 bases lay in between. CDR1 LNHDA and CDR2 SQIVND come from the germline V gene (reference sequence). The DNA for the CDR3 is TGTGCCAGTAGCACAAACAGGGCTTCTAATCAGCCCCAGCATTTT. It specifies CASSTNRASNQPQHF.

The chain uses TRBV5-1 and TRBJ2-7, with 8 bases fitting TRBD1. The germline gives CDR1 SGHRS, CDR2 YFSETQ. With V trimmed by 0 bases and J by 5 bases, 1 base remained unmatched. This CDR3 region has 13 residues. The CDR3 DNA reads as TGCGCCAGCAGCTTGGGACAGGGGAACGAGCAGTACTTC. Translating it yields CASSLGQGNEQYF. The full variable domain, in which reference TRBV5-1 and TRBJ2-7 provide the parts outside the CDR3, is KAGVTQTPRYLIKTRGQQVTLSCSPISGHRSVSWYQQTPGQGLQFLFEYFSETQRNKGNFPGRFSGRQFSNSRSEMNVSTLELGDSALYLCASSLGQGNEQYFGPGTRLTVT.

In its sample, this clone was seen a few times. This chain joins TRBV5-4 and TRBJ2-1; D might be TRBD2 (5 bases). The CDR3 sequence is 13 residues long. Germline CDR1 and CDR2: SGHNT and YYREEE (reference sequence). V was trimmed by 4 bases and J by 9 bases, leaving 14 bases between them. The DNA for the CDR3 is TGTGCCAGCAGCCTGGAGCCGGGATCTGAGCAGTTCTTC. It is translated as CASSLEPGSEQFF.

This clone turned up a few times. Here the CDR3 DNA reads TGTGCCAGCAGTTCCCAGCGGGAGAACCTCGGGGAGCTGTTTTTT. As protein: CASSSQRENLGELFF. The chain is built from TRBV6-6 and TRBJ2-2; TRBD2 aligns across 8 bases. Germline loops: CDR1 MNHNY, CDR2 SVGAGI (reference sequence). This CDR3 contains 15 residues. V lost 4 bases, J lost 7 bases, and 8 bases stayed unmatched.

The genes are TRBV28 and TRBJ1-3; the D is unclear. V was trimmed by 4 bases and J by 4 bases, leaving 11 bases between them. The CDR3 covers 14 residues. Germline-derived CDR1 and CDR2 are MDHEN and SYDVKM. The CDR3 loop is CASSWAGGGNTIYF. CDR3 sequence (DNA): TGTGCCAGCAGTTGGGCGGGTGGAGGAAACACCATATATTTT.

This chain links TRBV28 with TRBJ1-1; D ambiguous. V lost 2 bases and J 5 bases, leaving 12 bases between the germline ends. This CDR3 spans 14 amino acids. Germline CDR1 is MDHEN and CDR2 is SYDVKM. CDR3 amino acids: CASSLPLLTTEAFF. The DNA for the CDR3 is TGTGCCAGCAGTTTACCTCTTCTTACTACTGAAGCTTTCTTT.

This sequence joins TRBV4-1 and TRBJ1-4; TRBD1 might be the D (6 bases). V lost 1 base and J 7 bases, leaving 16 bases between the germline ends. CDR3 length: 16 residues. From germline, CDR1 is MGHRA and CDR2 YSYEKL. The CDR3 protein is CASSQGPGEEGEKLFF. The CDR3 bases are TGCGCCAGCAGCCAAGGCCCAGGGGAAGAGGGTGAAAAACTGTTTTTT.

The rearrangement joins TRBV30 to TRBJ2-1; 8 bases map to TRBD2. The CDR3 covers 13 residues. Looked up from germline, CDR1 is GTSNPN and CDR2 is SVGIG (reference sequence). Trimming cost V 5 bases and J 12 bases; bases outside gene matches: 12. In nucleotides, the CDR3 is TGTGCCTGGGGGACTAGGGGAGGTTCTGGGCAGTTCTTC. Protein sequence: CAWGTRGGSGQFF. Filled out from reference TRBV30 and TRBJ2-1, the complete variable domain reads SQTIHQWPATLVQPVGSPLSLECTVEGTSNPNLYWYRQAAGRGLQLLFYSVGIGQISSEVPQNLSASRPQDRQFILSSKKLLLSDSGFYLCAWGTRGGSGQFFGPGTRLTVL.

This clone has a handful of counts. V gene TRBV11-3 combines with J gene TRBJ2-7; TRBD2 is a possible D gene (5 bases). Deletions cut 2 bases from V and 6 bases from J, with 8 bases between. Germline lookup yields CDR1 SGHNT and CDR2 YENEEA. The CDR3 sequence is 12 residues long. The CDR3 DNA reads as TGTGCCAGCAGCTTAACTGCGGGCGAGCAGTACTTC. Its protein is CASSLTAGEQYF.

V is TRBV5-1 and J is TRBJ1-1, with 7 bases fitting TRBD1. The CDR3 loop spans 15 amino acids. With 7 bases clipped from V and 1 base from J, the junction kept 10 bases outside the gene matches. The germline gives CDR1 SGHRS, CDR2 YFSETQ. The DNA for the CDR3 is TGCGCCAGCCGTGACAGGGACCTTGGGAACACTGAAGCTTTCTTT. Translation: CASRDRDLGNTEAFF.